The next 11 T cell receptor beta chains were all read from a single sample in a study of identical twins (dated by TCRdb to 2016 to 2017). The library was generated by 5' RACE. Reads for this sample came from an Illumina HiSeq 2000. The raw public reads went through TCRdb reprocessing: fastp at Q25, MiXCR clone calling, in-frame beta chains kept. Each record represents a unique CDR3 protein, reported with the most common genes and DNA among its rows. This sample lists roughly 1,500,000 distinct CDR3 sequences; less than 40% were detected once. The ten largest make up less than 0.35% of the sample. Sequenced material: cord blood. The receptors stem from a newborn girl in good health.

This chain links TRBV11-2 with TRBJ1-6; D unclear. The CDR3 totals 12 residues. V shed 5 bases and J shed 10 bases, with 9 bases lying between them. Germline CDR1 is SGHAT and CDR2 is FQNNGV. CDR3 DNA sequence: TGTGCCAGCAGCCCTATAGAGTCACCCCTCCACTTT. Translating it yields CASSPIESPLHF.

This clonotype has ten or more counts. This sequence joins TRBV4-2 and TRBJ2-4; unclear D gene. Between the trimmed V and J ends, which lost 3 bases and 3 bases, there was a span of 3 bases. This CDR3 region has 12 residues. CDR1 LGHNA and CDR2 YNFKEQ come from the germline V gene. The CDR3 bases are TGTGCCAGCAGCCAGAACAAAAACATTCAGTACTTC. Its protein product is CASSQNKNIQYF.

The chain combines TRBV19 with TRBJ1-2; tentative D call: TRBD1 (5 bases). V dropped 5 bases and J dropped 3 bases, with 16 bases sitting between them. Germline V gives CDR1 LNHDA, CDR2 SQIVND (reference sequence). The CDR3 totals 15 residues. The CDR3 loop reads CASSPGREVDYGYTF. The DNA for the CDR3 is TGTGCCAGTAGTCCAGGCAGGGAAGTGGACTATGGCTACACCTTC.

This clonotype was seen a handful of times. V and J are TRBV6-5 and TRBJ2-2; no reliable D call. The germline V and J ends were trimmed by 6 bases and 8 bases, with 7 bases remaining between them. This CDR3 contains 11 residues. Germline CDR1 is MNHEY and CDR2 is SVGAGI. The CDR3 region is CASSQEGELFF. As DNA, the CDR3 is TGTGCCAGCAGCCAGGAGGGGGAGCTGTTTTTT.

Comment on this clonotype: A much larger clone lies a single base off, so this may be a read error. The chain recombines TRBV29-1 with TRBJ2-1; D gene uncertain. Germline V gene lookup returns CDR1 SQVTM and CDR2 ANQGSEA. This CDR3 has 14 amino acids. The V end lost 4 bases, the J end lost 8 bases, and 18 bases lay between the germline ends. CDR3 protein: CSVGLLFGHDEQFF. DNA for the CDR3: TGCAGCGTTGGTCTACTTTTCGGCCACGATGAGCAGTTCTTC.

The chain uses TRBV20-1 and TRBJ2-7; tentatively, D is TRBD2 (6 bases). Germline CDR1 DFQATT, CDR2 SNEGSKA (reference sequence). The ends were cut back, 1 base at V and 7 bases at J, with 17 bases in the middle. The CDR3 is 14 amino acids. The CDR3 DNA follows: TGCAGTGCTAGAGGCGGGACTCCTCTCAATGAGCAGTACTTC. Its protein is CSARGGTPLNEQYF.

This clonotype was seen a few times. The rearrangement links TRBV4-1 to TRBJ2-1, with 9 bases that match TRBD1. This CDR3 is built from 14 residues. Germline V gene data show CDR1 as MGHRA and CDR2 as YSYEKL. The V segment lost 4 bases and the J segment 7 bases; nucleotides outside the gene matches: 5. The CDR3 bases are TGCGCCAGCAGCCGCCGGGACAGGGAGAATGAGCAGTTCTTC. This codes for CASSRRDRENEQFF.

The V and J genes are TRBV20-1 and TRBJ2-4; 7 positions match TRBD2. With the DNA end fitting TRBJ2-5 better, the J assignment may be wrong. The CDR3 loop spans 17 amino acids. The germline CDR1 and CDR2 sequences are DFQATT and SNEGSKA (reference sequence). In DNA form, the CDR3 reads TGCAGTGCTAGAGATCACCTAGCGGCGGGGGATCAAGAGACCCAGTACTTC. It translates to CSARDHLAAGDQETQYF.

A few counts support this clonotype. The V call is TRBV11-3, the J call TRBJ2-3, with 12 bases identical to TRBD2. The CDR3 is 14 residues long. With 2 bases clipped from V and 9 bases from J, the junction kept 3 bases outside the gene matches. CDR1 and CDR2 from the germline V gene are SGHNT and YENEEA. The CDR3 DNA reads as TGTGCCAGCAGCTTAAAAACTAGCGGGGGGACGCAGTATTTT. This encodes CASSLKTSGGTQYF.

Remarks on this clonotype: This may come from a read error, since a much larger clone is one base off. The chain employs TRBV20-1 and TRBJ2-1, with 9 bases that match TRBD2. The CDR3 consists of 14 residues. V lost 2 bases and J lost 2; bases outside the gene matches: 1. CDR1 is DFQATT, CDR2 SNEGSKA, per germline (reference sequence). Here the CDR3 DNA reads TGCAGTGCTAGACTAGCGGGGACCTACAATGAGCAGTTCTTC. As protein: CSARLAGTYNEQFF.

This clonotype came up a few times. The gene calls are TRBV11-2 and TRBJ2-1; 7 bases match TRBD2. The CDR3 covers 16 residues. From germline, CDR1 is SGHAT and CDR2 FQNNGV. V dropped 5 bases and J dropped 0; count of bases not matched to a gene: 7. In DNA form, the CDR3 reads TGTGCCAGCAGCACCATACGGACTAGCTCCTACAATGAGCAGTTCTTC. Translation gives CASSTIRTSSYNEQFF.